The 13 T cell receptor beta chains below were found in one sample sequenced in a study of patients and donors after allogeneic stem cell transplantation. TCRdb independently ran MiXCR on the RT-PCR reads; one entry per CDR3 protein. The sample records 150,000 to 200,000 distinct CDR3 sequences, approximately 41% being singletons. What was sequenced was blood, either unsorted or a sorted T cell fraction (not recorded which). These receptor sequences come from a human donor who was either an allogeneic HSCT recipient or a stem cell or donor lymphocyte infusion donor (not recorded which). It is not recorded whose cells these are; they may come from a transplant donor.

This clonotype was observed a handful of times. The chain has TRBV29-1 and TRBJ1-1; D is perhaps TRBD1 (5 bases). Germline V gives CDR1 SQVTM, CDR2 ANQGSEA. Trimming took off 7 bases at V and 5 bases at J, with 17 bases between the two ends. This CDR3 has 13 residues. The CDR3 region is CSAQTVSGTEAFF. The CDR3 bases are TGCAGCGCCCAGACAGTTTCAGGGACTGAAGCTTTCTTT.

The rearrangement links TRBV29-1 to TRBJ1-1; D remains unclear. This CDR3 has 12 residues. V was cut by 8 bases and J by 3 bases, with 13 bases left in between. Germline CDR1 reads SQVTM; CDR2 reads ANQGSEA. CDR3 protein: CSFTGVYTEAFF. CDR3 sequence (DNA): TGCAGCTTTACGGGCGTTTACACTGAAGCTTTCTTT.

The gene calls are TRBV11-1 and TRBJ2-7, with 7 positions matching TRBD1. V was pared by 5 bases and J by 3 bases, with 7 bases of the junction left unmatched. CDR3 length: 14 residues. Germline V CDR1 and CDR2: SGHAT, FQDESV (reference sequence). The CDR3 DNA follows: TGTGCCAGCAGCAGGGGACAGCTTTTCTACGAGCAGTACTTC. This gives the protein CASSRGQLFYEQYF. Filled out from reference TRBV11-1 and TRBJ2-7, the complete variable domain reads EAEVAQSPRYKITEKSQAVAFWCDPISGHATLYWYRQILGQGPELLVQFQDESVVDDSQLPKDRFSAERLKGVDSTLKIQPAELGDSAMYLCASSRGQLFYEQYFGPGTRLTVT.

V and J are TRBV20-1 and TRBJ1-1; no firm D call. V was clipped by 8 bases and J by 0 bases, with 4 bases between them. The CDR3 totals 10 residues. Germline CDR1 DFQATT, CDR2 SNEGSKA (reference sequence). The CDR3 coding sequence is TGCAGTCAGGTGAACACTGAAGCTTTCTTT. It is translated as CSQVNTEAFF.

The J gene is TRBJ1-2, the V gene TRBV29-1; 10 bases agree with TRBD1. Looked up from germline, CDR1 is SQVTM and CDR2 is ANQGSEA. This CDR3 region has 15 residues. V shed 1 base and J 4 bases; nucleotides not matched to a gene: 6. The CDR3 loop reads CSVEAGTGVGYGYTF. As DNA, the CDR3 is TGCAGCGTTGAAGCCGGGACAGGGGTTGGCTATGGCTACACCTTC.

This clonotype has only a few counts. V is TRBV6-6 and J is TRBJ2-3; a weak D match, TRBD2 (6 bases). The germline V gene encodes CDR1 MNHNY and CDR2 SVGAGI (reference sequence). CDR3 length equals 18 residues. The V end lost 5 bases, the J end lost 0 bases, and 21 bases lay between the germline ends. The CDR3 loop is CASSQARDSPSSTDTQYF. The CDR3 DNA reads as TGTGCCAGCAGTCAAGCCCGGGACTCCCCATCTAGCACAGATACGCAGTATTTT.

The chain recombines TRBV4-3 with TRBJ2-5, with 7 positions matching TRBD1. This CDR3 contains 14 residues. J lost 4 bases, V lost 1 base, and 3 bases had no gene match. The germline CDR1 and CDR2 sequences are LGHNA and YSLEER. The CDR3 DNA reads TGCGCCAGCAGCCAAGGACAGGGTGTAGAGACCCAGTACTTC. This sequence encodes CASSQGQGVETQYF.

The gene calls are TRBV12-3 or TRBV12-4 and TRBJ1-1; D is perhaps TRBD1 (5 bases). This CDR3 region has 14 residues. V dropped 4 bases and J dropped 4 bases, with 13 bases sitting between them. CDR3 bases: TGTGCCAGCAGTTCCACTATGGGGGGCACTGAAGCTTTCTTT. Protein product: CASSSTMGGTEAFF.

The chain couples TRBV5-1 to TRBJ2-1, with 9 bases lining up with TRBD1. The ends lost 4 bases at V and 4 bases at J; junction bases unmatched: 3. The CDR3 extends over 14 amino acids. In germline, CDR1 is SGHRS, CDR2 YFSETQ. The chain's CDR3 is CASSVGTGYNEQFF. CDR3 nucleotides: TGCGCCAGCAGCGTCGGGACAGGGTACAATGAGCAGTTCTTC.

This chain links TRBV6-1 with TRBJ1-2; TRBD1 might be the D (5 bases). V was trimmed by 2 bases and J by 4 bases, leaving 11 bases between them. This CDR3 region has 14 residues. Germline lookup yields CDR1 MNHNS and CDR2 SASEGT. CDR3 coding DNA: TGTGCCAGCAGTGAATATAGGGGTACCTATGGCTACACCTTC. The encoded protein is CASSEYRGTYGYTF.

J is TRBJ2-3 and V is TRBV7-9; D might be TRBD2 (5 bases). The CDR3 is made up of 16 amino acids. Per the germline V gene, CDR1 is SEHNR and CDR2 is FQNEAQ (reference sequence). Trimming stripped 3 bases from V and 8 bases from J, with 21 bases between. For the CDR3, the DNA is TGTGCCAGCAGCTTTGCAGGCGGGCTAGCACCTGTTACGCAGTATTTT. It encodes CASSFAGGLAPVTQYF.

The chain joins TRBV20-1 to TRBJ2-7; D remains unclear. Trimming took 3 bases from V and 0 from J, leaving 6 bases between them. The germline V gene has CDR1 DFQATT and CDR2 SNEGSKA (reference sequence). CDR3 length: 12 residues. The DNA of the CDR3 is TGCAGTGCTAGTGTTGACTCCTACGAGCAGTACTTC. Its protein product is CSASVDSYEQYF.

This chain joins TRBV20-1 and TRBJ1-4; D remains unclear. Per the germline V gene, CDR1 is DFQATT and CDR2 is SNEGSKA (reference sequence). V lost 3 bases, J lost 0 bases, and 8 bases lay in between. The CDR3 contains 14 residues. CDR3 region: CSASVRATNEKLFF. CDR3 nucleotide sequence: TGCAGTGCTAGCGTGCGAGCAACTAATGAAAAACTGTTTTTT.